The clone carrying this TCR beta chain has a handful of counts. Its antigen remains unidentified. These data come from a study of CD8 T cells in ankylosing spondylitis. General study findings and limits: Within ankylosing spondylitis blood, a TCR beta motif made up of under 10 highly homologous variants appeared to be characteristic. Clones linked with disease were CD8+ and fairly uncommon in the peripheral blood.

Quantitative 5'-RACE was performed with molecular barcodes, and it yielded the TCR beta libraries. From the 5' RACE reads, TCRdb called clonotypes with MiXCR, one entry per CDR3 protein. The table includes roughly 440,000 distinct CDR3 sequences, 17% detected once. This CDR3 is 13 amino acids long. CDR1 and CDR2 (germline): SGHAT, FQNNGV. V shed 5 bases and J shed 6 bases, with 13 bases lying between them. V is TRBV11-2 and J is TRBJ2-5; D possibly corresponds to TRBD2 (6 bases). Specimen: blood, either unsorted or a sorted T cell fraction (not recorded which). The source is a male donor with ankylosing spondylitis. In nucleotides, the CDR3 is TGTGCCAGCAGCATGCCGGGACTTCAGACCCAGTACTTC. It translates to CASSMPGLQTQYF.